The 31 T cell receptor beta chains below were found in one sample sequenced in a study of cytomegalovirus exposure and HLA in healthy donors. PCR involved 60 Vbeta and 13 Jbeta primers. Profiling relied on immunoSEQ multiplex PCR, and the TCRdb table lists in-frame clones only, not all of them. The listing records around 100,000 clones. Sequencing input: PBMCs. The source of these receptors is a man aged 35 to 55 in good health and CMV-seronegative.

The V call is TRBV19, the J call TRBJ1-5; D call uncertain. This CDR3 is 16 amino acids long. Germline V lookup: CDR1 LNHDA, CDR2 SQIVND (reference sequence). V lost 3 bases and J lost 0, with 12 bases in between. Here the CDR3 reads CASSIFSGGSNQPQHF. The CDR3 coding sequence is TGTGCCAGTAGTATTTTTTCGGGAGGTAGCAATCAGCCCCAGCATTTT.

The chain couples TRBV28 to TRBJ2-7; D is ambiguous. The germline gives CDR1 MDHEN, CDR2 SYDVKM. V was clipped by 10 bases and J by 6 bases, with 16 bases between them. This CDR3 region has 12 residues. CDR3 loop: CATWLGEREQYF. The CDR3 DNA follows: TGTGCCACCTGGCTCGGAGAGCGCGAGCAGTACTTC.

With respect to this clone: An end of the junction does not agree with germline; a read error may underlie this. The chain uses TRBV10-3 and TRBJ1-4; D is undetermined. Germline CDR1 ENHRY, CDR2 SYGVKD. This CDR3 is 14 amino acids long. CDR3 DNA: TGTGCCATCAGTGCCAGCCAAACTAATGGAAAACTGTTTTTT. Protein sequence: CAISASQTNGKLFF.

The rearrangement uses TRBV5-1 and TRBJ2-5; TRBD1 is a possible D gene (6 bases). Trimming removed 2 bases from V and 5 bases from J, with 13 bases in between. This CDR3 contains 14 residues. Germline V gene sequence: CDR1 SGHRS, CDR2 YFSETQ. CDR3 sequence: CASSLQGTRETQYF. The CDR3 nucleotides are TGCGCCAGCAGCTTACAGGGAACAAGGGAGACCCAGTACTTC.

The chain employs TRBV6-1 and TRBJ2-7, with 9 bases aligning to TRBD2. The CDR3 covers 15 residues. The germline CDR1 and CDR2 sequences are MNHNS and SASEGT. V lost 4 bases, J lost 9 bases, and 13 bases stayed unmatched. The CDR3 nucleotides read TGTGCCAGCAGTGGTGGCGGCGGGGGGGCGCTTGGGCAGTACTTC. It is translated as CASSGGGGGALGQYF.

This CDR3 is CASSPEGVETQYF. The CDR3 DNA sequence: TGTGCCAGCTCACCGGAGGGAGTGGAGACCCAGTACTTC. This chain connects TRBV18 to TRBJ2-5, with D perhaps matching TRBD2 (6 bases). Trimming took off 3 bases at V and 5 bases at J, with 10 bases between the two ends. CDR3 length: 13 amino acids. Germline V gene lookup returns CDR1 KGHSH and CDR2 LQKENI.

CDR3: CASSTGDRNSPLHF. The CDR3 nucleotides read TGTGCCAGCAGCACAGGGGATAGGAATTCACCCCTCCACTTT. V usage is TRBV11-2 and J usage is TRBJ1-6; the match to TRBD1 covers 7 bases. The CDR3 is made up of 14 amino acids. Germline V gene sequence: CDR1 SGHAT, CDR2 FQNNGV. Losses at the gene ends were 5 bases for V and 7 bases for J; bases not matched to a gene: 5.

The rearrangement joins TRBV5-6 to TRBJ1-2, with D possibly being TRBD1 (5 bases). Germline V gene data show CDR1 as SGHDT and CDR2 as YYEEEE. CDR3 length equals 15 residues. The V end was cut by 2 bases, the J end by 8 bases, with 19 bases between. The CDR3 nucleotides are TGTGCCAGCAGCTTATACGACAGAGAATTAGGGGGCTACACCTTC. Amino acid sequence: CASSLYDRELGGYTF.

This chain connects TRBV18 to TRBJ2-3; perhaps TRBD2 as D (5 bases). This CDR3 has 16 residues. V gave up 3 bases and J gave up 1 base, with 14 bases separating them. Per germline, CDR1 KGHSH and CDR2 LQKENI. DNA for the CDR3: TGTGCCAGCTCACCGGCGGCGCTGGGAGGCACAGATACGCAGTATTTT. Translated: CASSPAALGGTDTQYF.

The CDR3 DNA reads as TGCGCCAGCAGCCAGGGCCCGGACAGGACCTTCAATGAGCAGTTCTTC. Its translation: CASSQGPDRTFNEQFF. This rearrangement joins TRBV4-1 to TRBJ2-1, with TRBD1 matching over 7 bases. V shed 3 bases and J 6 bases; nucleotides not matched to a gene: 11. The germline gives CDR1 MGHRA, CDR2 YSYEKL. The CDR3 has 16 residues.

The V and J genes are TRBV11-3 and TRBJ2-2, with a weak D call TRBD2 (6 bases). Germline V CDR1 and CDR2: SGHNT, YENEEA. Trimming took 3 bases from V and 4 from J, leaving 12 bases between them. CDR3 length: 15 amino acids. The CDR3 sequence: CASSLEAGITGELFF. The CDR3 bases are TGTGCCAGCAGCTTGGAAGCGGGTATCACCGGGGAGCTGTTTTTT.

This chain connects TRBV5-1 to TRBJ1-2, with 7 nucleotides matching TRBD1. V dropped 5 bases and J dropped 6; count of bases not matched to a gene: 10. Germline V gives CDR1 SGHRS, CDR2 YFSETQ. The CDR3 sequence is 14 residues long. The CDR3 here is CASSSGTDLDGYTF. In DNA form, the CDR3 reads TGCGCCAGCAGTTCCGGGACAGACCTTGATGGCTACACCTTC.

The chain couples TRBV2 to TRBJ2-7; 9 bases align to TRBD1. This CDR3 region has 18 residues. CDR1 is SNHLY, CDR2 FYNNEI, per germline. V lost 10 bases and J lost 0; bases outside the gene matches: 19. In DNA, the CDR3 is TGTGCCATGCTTATCCCGGGACAGGGCCCTAGGAGCTCCTACGAGCAGTACTTC. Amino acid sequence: CAMLIPGQGPRSSYEQYF.

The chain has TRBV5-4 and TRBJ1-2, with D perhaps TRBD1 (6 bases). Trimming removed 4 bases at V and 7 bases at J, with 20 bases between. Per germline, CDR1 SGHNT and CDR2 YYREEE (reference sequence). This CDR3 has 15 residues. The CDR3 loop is CASSLIMGARGGYTF. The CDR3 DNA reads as TGTGCCAGCAGCCTGATCATGGGGGCGAGAGGTGGCTACACCTTC. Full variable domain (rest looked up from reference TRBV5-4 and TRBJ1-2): ETGVTQSPTHLIKTRGQQVTLRCSSQSGHNTVSWYQQALGQGPQFIFQYYREEENGRGNFPPRFSGLQFPNYSSELNVNALELDDSALYLCASSLIMGARGGYTFGSGTRLTVV.

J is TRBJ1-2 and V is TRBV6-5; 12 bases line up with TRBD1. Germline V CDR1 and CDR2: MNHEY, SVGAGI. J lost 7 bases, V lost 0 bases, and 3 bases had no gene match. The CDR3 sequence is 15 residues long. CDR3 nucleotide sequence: TGTGCCAGCAGTTACTCGGGGACAGGGGGCGGTGGCTACACCTTC. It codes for CASSYSGTGGGGYTF.

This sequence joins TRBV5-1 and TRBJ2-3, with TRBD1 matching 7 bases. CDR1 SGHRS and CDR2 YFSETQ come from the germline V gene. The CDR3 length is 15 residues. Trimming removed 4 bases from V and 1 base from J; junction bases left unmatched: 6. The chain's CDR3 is CASSQPGTGTDTQYF. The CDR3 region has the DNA TGCGCCAGCAGCCAACCCGGGACAGGCACAGATACGCAGTATTTT.

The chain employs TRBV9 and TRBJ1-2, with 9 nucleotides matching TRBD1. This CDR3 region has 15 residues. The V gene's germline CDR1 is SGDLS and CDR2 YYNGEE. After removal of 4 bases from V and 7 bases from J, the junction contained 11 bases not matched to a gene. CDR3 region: CASSPRTGVVGGYTF. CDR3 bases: TGTGCCAGCAGCCCACGGACAGGGGTTGTGGGTGGCTACACCTTC. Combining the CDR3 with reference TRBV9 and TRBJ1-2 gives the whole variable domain DSGVTQTPKHLITATGQRVTLRCSPRSGDLSVYWYQQSLDQGLQFLIQYYNGEERAKGNILERFSAQQFPDLHSELNLSSLELGDSALYFCASSPRTGVVGGYTFGSGTRLTVV.

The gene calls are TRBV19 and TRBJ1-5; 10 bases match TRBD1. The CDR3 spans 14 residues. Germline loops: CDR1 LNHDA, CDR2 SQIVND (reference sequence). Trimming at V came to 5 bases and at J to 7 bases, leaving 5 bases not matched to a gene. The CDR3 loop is CASSPGQGRQPQHF. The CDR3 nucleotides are TGTGCCAGTAGTCCGGGACAGGGGAGACAGCCCCAGCATTTT.

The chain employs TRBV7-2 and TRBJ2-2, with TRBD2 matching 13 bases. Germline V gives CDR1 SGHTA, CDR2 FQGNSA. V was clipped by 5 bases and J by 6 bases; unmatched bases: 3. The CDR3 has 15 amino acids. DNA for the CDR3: TGTGCCAGCAGCCCTACTAGCGGGAGGGCCGGGGAGCTGTTTTTT. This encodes CASSPTSGRAGELFF.

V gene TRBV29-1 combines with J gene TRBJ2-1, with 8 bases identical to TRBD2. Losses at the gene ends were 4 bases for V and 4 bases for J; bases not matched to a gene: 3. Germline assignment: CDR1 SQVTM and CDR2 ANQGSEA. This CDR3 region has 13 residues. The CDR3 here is CSVVRGGYNEQFF. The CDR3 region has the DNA TGCAGCGTTGTCCGGGGGGGGTACAATGAGCAGTTCTTC.

CDR3 amino acids: CASSFAGTGGGKLFF. In DNA, the CDR3 is TGTGCCAGCAGCTTCGCCGGGACAGGGGGAGGAAAACTGTTTTTT. The rearrangement uses TRBV7-8 and TRBJ1-4; 11 nucleotides agree with TRBD1. The CDR3 length is 15 residues. J was trimmed by 10 bases and V by 3 bases; bases with no gene match: 7. CDR1 and CDR2 from the germline V gene are SGHVS and FQNEAQ.

The CDR3 protein is CASLGRPPSYEQYF. For the CDR3, the DNA is TGTGCCAGCCTAGGCCGTCCCCCTTCCTACGAGCAGTACTTC. J is TRBJ2-7 and V is TRBV6-5; no definite D call. V gave up 8 bases and J gave up 1 base, with 15 bases separating them. The CDR3 runs to 14 residues. Germline CDR1 and CDR2: MNHEY and SVGAGI.

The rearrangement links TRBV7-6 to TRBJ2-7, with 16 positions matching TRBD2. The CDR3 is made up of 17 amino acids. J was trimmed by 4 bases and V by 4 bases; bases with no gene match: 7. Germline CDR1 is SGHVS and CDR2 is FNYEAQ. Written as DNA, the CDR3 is TGTGCCAGCAGCTCAACGGGACTAGCGGGGGGGACTTACGAGCAGTACTTC. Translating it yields CASSSTGLAGGTYEQYF. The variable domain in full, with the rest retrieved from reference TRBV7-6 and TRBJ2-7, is GAGVSQSPRYKVTKRGQDVALRCDPISGHVSLYWYRQALGQGPEFLTYFNYEAQQDKSGLPNDRFSAERPEGSISTLTIQRTEQRDSAMYRCASSSTGLAGGTYEQYFGPGTRLTVT.

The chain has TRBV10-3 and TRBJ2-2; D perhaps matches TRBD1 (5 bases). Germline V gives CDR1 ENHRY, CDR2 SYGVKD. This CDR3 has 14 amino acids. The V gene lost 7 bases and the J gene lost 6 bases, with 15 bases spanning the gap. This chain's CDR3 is CAIMPGPGAGELFF. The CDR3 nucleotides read TGTGCCATCATGCCAGGGCCAGGCGCCGGGGAGCTGTTTTTT.

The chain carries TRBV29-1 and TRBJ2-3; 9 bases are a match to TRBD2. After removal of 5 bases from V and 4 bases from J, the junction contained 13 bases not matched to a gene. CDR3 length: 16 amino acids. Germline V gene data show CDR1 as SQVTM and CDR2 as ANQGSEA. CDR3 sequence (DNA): TGCAGCGTTCCCCTGACGGCGGGAGGGCCCTCAGATACGCAGTATTTT. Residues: CSVPLTAGGPSDTQYF.

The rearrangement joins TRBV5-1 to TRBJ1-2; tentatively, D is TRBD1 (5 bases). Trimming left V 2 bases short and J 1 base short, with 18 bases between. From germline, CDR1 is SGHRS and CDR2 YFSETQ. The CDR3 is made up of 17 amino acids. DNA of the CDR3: TGCGCCAGCAGCTTTGGAGGGCAAACAGGCCTTAACTATGGCTACACCTTC. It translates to CASSFGGQTGLNYGYTF.

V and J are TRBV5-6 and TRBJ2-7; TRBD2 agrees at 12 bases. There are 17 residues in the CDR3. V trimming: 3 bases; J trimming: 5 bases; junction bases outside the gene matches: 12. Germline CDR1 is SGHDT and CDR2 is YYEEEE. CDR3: CASSSRLAGVAIHEQYF. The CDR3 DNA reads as TGTGCCAGCAGCTCAAGACTAGCGGGAGTTGCGATCCACGAGCAGTACTTC.

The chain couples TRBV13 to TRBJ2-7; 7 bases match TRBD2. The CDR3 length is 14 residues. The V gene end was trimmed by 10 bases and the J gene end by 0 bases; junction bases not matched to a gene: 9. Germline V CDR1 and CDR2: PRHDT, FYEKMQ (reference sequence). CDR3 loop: CATEPRDYSYEQYF. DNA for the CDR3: TGTGCCACCGAACCACGGGACTACTCCTACGAGCAGTACTTC.

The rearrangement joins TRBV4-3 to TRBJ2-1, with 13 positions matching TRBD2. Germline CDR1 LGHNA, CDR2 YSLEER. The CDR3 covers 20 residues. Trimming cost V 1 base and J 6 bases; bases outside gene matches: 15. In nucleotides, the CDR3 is TGCGCCAGCAGCCAAGCTCTCCAAGCTTTCACTAGCGGGAGGGTCAATGAGCAGTTCTTC. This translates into CASSQALQAFTSGRVNEQFF.

This CDR3 reads CASSYLAGGPIGEQYF. Here the CDR3 DNA reads TGTGCCAGCAGCTACCTAGCGGGAGGGCCTATCGGAGAGCAGTACTTC. The chain recombines TRBV11-2 with TRBJ2-7; 12 bases align to TRBD2. After removal of 4 bases from V and 7 bases from J, the junction contained 11 bases not matched to a gene. The germline gives CDR1 SGHAT, CDR2 FQNNGV. The CDR3 is 16 amino acids. Full variable domain (missing parts from reference TRBV11-2 and TRBJ2-7): EAGVAQSPRYKIIEKRQSVAFWCNPISGHATLYWYQQILGQGPKLLIQFQNNGVVDDSQLPKDRFSAERLKGVDSTLKIQPAKLEDSAVYLCASSYLAGGPIGEQYFGPGTRLTVT.

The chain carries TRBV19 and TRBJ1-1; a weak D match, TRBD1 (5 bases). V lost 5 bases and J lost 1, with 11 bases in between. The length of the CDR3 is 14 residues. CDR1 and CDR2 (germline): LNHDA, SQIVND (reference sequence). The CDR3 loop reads CASSLQVANTEAFF. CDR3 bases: TGTGCCAGTAGTTTACAGGTCGCGAACACTGAAGCTTTCTTT.